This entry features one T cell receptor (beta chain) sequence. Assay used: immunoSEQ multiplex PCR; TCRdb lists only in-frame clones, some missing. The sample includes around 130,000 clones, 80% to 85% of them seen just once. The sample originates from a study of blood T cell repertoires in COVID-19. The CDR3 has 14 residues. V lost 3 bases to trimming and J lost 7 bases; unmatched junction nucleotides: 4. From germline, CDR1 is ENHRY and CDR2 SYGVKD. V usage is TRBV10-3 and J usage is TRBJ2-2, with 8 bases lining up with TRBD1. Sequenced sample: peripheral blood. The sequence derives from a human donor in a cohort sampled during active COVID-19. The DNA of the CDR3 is TGTGCCATCAGTGAAACAGGGGGTGGCGGGGAGCTGTTTTTT. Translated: CAISETGGGGELFF.